Below, 19 T cell receptor beta chains from the same sample are listed, as sequenced in a study of cytomegalovirus exposure and HLA in healthy donors. Researchers ran the PCR with 60 Vbeta and 13 Jbeta primers. Assay: immunoSEQ multiplex PCR; the TCRdb copy retains only in-frame clones and omits some. The table lists about 120,000 clones, about 75% of them singletons. Sequencing input: PBMCs. These receptors were obtained from a man in his fifties or sixties in good health and CMV-seropositive.

The chain combines TRBV2 with TRBJ2-3; D is ambiguous. Germline CDR1 reads SNHLY; CDR2 reads FYNNEI. The CDR3 totals 14 residues. V lost 8 bases and J lost 0, with 12 bases in between. CDR3 region: CASLADPSTDTQYF. The CDR3 nucleotides are TGTGCCAGCCTGGCGGATCCTAGCACAGATACGCAGTATTTT.

V and J are TRBV4-1 and TRBJ1-6; TRBD1 matches at 7 bases. V shed 0 bases and J 7 bases; nucleotides not matched to a gene: 6. CDR1 and CDR2 (germline): MGHRA, YSYEKL. This CDR3 contains 16 residues. The CDR3 loop reads CASSQDLAGGNSPLHF. The CDR3 DNA reads TGCGCCAGCAGCCAAGATCTTGCAGGGGGAAATTCACCCCTCCACTTT.

This clone was counted only a few times. This chain joins TRBV2 and TRBJ1-5, with D possibly being TRBD1 (5 bases). CDR1 SNHLY and CDR2 FYNNEI come from the germline V gene. This CDR3 contains 14 residues. Trimming removed 4 bases from V and 7 bases from J, with 14 bases in between. The DNA for the CDR3 is TGTGCCAGCAGTGTTCTCGGGGGATGGCAGCCCCAGCATTTT. Its protein is CASSVLGGWQPQHF.

The table lists this clone with a few counts. The chain links TRBV5-1 to TRBJ2-1, with 8 bases that match TRBD1. Trimming cost V 0 bases and J 8 bases; bases outside gene matches: 10. This CDR3 comprises 16 residues. Germline CDR1 reads SGHRS; CDR2 reads YFSETQ. The CDR3 region has the DNA TGCGCCAGCAGCTTGGGGGGGACAGGTGGTCAGGATGAGCAGTTCTTC. Its protein is CASSLGGTGGQDEQFF.

This chain uses TRBV7-2 with TRBJ1-1; D call uncertain. Germline V gene data show CDR1 as SGHTA and CDR2 as FQGNSA. The CDR3 is 11 amino acids. Trimming removed 6 bases from V and 11 bases from J, with 13 bases in between. The CDR3 DNA reads TGTGCCAGCAGACGGGGTGGCTTCGCTTTCTTT. As protein: CASRRGGFAFF.

This clone occurred a few times. The chain combines TRBV11-2 with TRBJ2-3; 9 bases agree with TRBD2. CDR1 and CDR2 (germline): SGHAT, FQNNGV. Losses at the gene ends were 5 bases for V and 0 bases for J; bases not matched to a gene: 6. There are 16 residues in the CDR3. CDR3: CASSVLSGGSTDTQYF. The DNA of the CDR3 is TGTGCCAGCAGCGTTCTTAGCGGGGGAAGCACAGATACGCAGTATTTT.

The rearrangement links TRBV6-1 to TRBJ2-1; 8 bases fit TRBD2. The CDR3 is made up of 14 amino acids. Germline values: CDR1 MNHNS, CDR2 SASEGT. V gave up 6 bases and J gave up 10 bases; unmatched junction bases: 11. CDR3 residues: CASSPPSGRIEQFF. In DNA, the CDR3 is TGTGCCAGCAGCCCCCCCAGCGGGAGAATAGAGCAGTTCTTC.

The chain joins TRBV19 to TRBJ1-2, with 7 positions matching TRBD1. CDR1 is LNHDA and CDR2 is SQIVND in the germline V gene (reference sequence). With V trimmed by 2 bases and J by 5 bases, 5 bases remained unmatched. This CDR3 spans 14 amino acids. CDR3 DNA: TGTGCCAGTAGTATACTGGCAGGGGGATATGGCTACACCTTC. As protein: CASSILAGGYGYTF.

This clone was counted a few times. This chain links TRBV6-5 with TRBJ1-4, with D perhaps TRBD1 (6 bases). Germline CDR1 and CDR2: MNHEY and SVGAGI. The CDR3 has 15 amino acids. Trimming took 4 bases from V and 0 from J, leaving 9 bases between them. CDR3 in DNA: TGTGCCAGCAGTTCTCGGACAGCAACTAATGAAAAACTGTTTTTT. It translates to CASSSRTATNEKLFF.

The chain is built from TRBV5-1 and TRBJ2-3; 9 bases fit TRBD1. Germline V gene lookup returns CDR1 SGHRS and CDR2 YFSETQ. Trimming at V came to 0 bases and at J to 6 bases, leaving 8 bases not matched to a gene. The CDR3 runs 16 residues. This CDR3 reads CASSLAPGQGYDTQYF. The DNA for the CDR3 is TGCGCCAGCAGCTTGGCTCCGGGACAGGGATACGATACGCAGTATTTT.

Only a few counts were recorded for this clone. This chain joins TRBV2 and TRBJ2-7; D not certain. This CDR3 contains 13 residues. Germline V gene data show CDR1 as SNHLY and CDR2 as FYNNEI. The ends were cut back, 6 bases at V and 3 bases at J, with 12 bases in the middle. Here the CDR3 DNA reads TGTGCCAGCAGGACCGGGTCCAACTACGAGCAGTACTTC. As protein: CASRTGSNYEQYF.

V is TRBV28 and J is TRBJ1-5; no clear D. Germline CDR1 MDHEN, CDR2 SYDVKM. This CDR3 has 15 amino acids. V dropped 5 bases and J dropped 1 base, with 12 bases sitting between them. The CDR3 DNA reads as TGTGCCAGCAGTCGAAGAACAGTGAGCAATCAGCCCCAGCATTTT. As protein: CASSRRTVSNQPQHF. The full variable domain, in which reference TRBV28 and TRBJ1-5 provide the parts outside the CDR3, is DVKVTQSSRYLVKRTGEKVFLECVQDMDHENMFWYRQDPGLGLRLIYFSYDVKMKEKGDIPEGYSVSREKKERFSLILESASTNQTSMYLCASSRRTVSNQPQHFGDGTRLSIL.

The V call is TRBV11-2, the J call TRBJ2-1; D gene ambiguous. V was shortened by 5 bases and J by 0 bases, with 14 bases between the two germline ends. The CDR3 contains 16 residues. Germline V gene data show CDR1 as SGHAT and CDR2 as FQNNGV. CDR3 bases: TGTGCCAGCAGCCACTACGCCGCCGGCTCCTACAATGAGCAGTTCTTC. Amino acids: CASSHYAAGSYNEQFF. Drawing the rest from reference TRBV11-2 and TRBJ2-1, the complete variable domain is EAGVAQSPRYKIIEKRQSVAFWCNPISGHATLYWYQQILGQGPKLLIQFQNNGVVDDSQLPKDRFSAERLKGVDSTLKIQPAKLEDSAVYLCASSHYAAGSYNEQFFGPGTRLTVL.

The CDR3 reads CASSKKTGGYGYTF. The CDR3 DNA is TGTGCCAGCAGCAAGAAAACAGGGGGCTATGGCTACACCTTC. The chain is built from TRBV5-6 and TRBJ1-2; the match to TRBD1 covers 8 bases. Germline CDR1 SGHDT, CDR2 YYEEEE. After removal of 4 bases from V and 4 bases from J, the junction contained 6 bases not matched to a gene. The CDR3 is made up of 14 amino acids. Complete variable domain (other parts from reference TRBV5-6 and TRBJ1-2): DAGVTQSPTHLIKTRGQQVTLRCSPKSGHDTVSWYQQALGQGPQFIFQYYEEEERQRGNFPDRFSGHQFPNYSSELNVNALLLGDSALYLCASSKKTGGYGYTFGSGTRLTVV.

The CDR3 spells CASSEGLGIYGYTF. CDR3 bases: TGTGCCAGCAGTGAAGGACTAGGGATATATGGCTACACCTTC. The chain links TRBV6-1 to TRBJ1-2; D is ambiguous. The V and J ends lost 1 base and 5 bases respectively, with 11 bases between them. The CDR3 is made up of 14 amino acids. The germline V gene encodes CDR1 MNHNS and CDR2 SASEGT.

The chain combines TRBV5-1 with TRBJ2-5; 12 positions match TRBD2. Germline values: CDR1 SGHRS, CDR2 YFSETQ. V dropped 3 bases and J dropped 4; count of bases not matched to a gene: 4. The CDR3 covers 15 residues. CDR3 loop: CASSSWTSGVETQYF. The CDR3 DNA reads as TGCGCCAGCAGCTCCTGGACTAGCGGGGTAGAGACCCAGTACTTC.

This clone came up a few times. The rearrangement uses TRBV28 and TRBJ2-7; 10 bases align to TRBD2. After removal of 5 bases from V and 3 bases from J, the junction contained 13 bases not matched to a gene. The germline CDR1 and CDR2 sequences are MDHEN and SYDVKM. The CDR3 runs 17 residues. CDR3 DNA: TGTGCCAGCAGTCGATCGAGAATCGGGACTAGCGACTACGAGCAGTACTTC. Protein sequence: CASSRSRIGTSDYEQYF.

This clone was picked up a small number of times. The genes are TRBV4-1 and TRBJ2-7; TRBD2 is a possible D gene (5 bases). Germline-derived CDR1 and CDR2 are MGHRA and YSYEKL. Between the trimmed V and J ends, which lost 2 bases and 2 bases, there was a span of 13 bases. This CDR3 spans 15 amino acids. CDR3 sequence (DNA): TGCGCCAGCAGCCAAATCGGAGGCGGACCCTACGAGCAGTACTTC. It specifies CASSQIGGGPYEQYF.

The chain recombines TRBV7-9 with TRBJ2-2; D not resolved. Per germline, CDR1 SEHNR and CDR2 FQNEAQ (reference sequence). The V and J ends lost 7 bases and 0 bases respectively, with 9 bases between them. CDR3 length equals 14 residues. CDR3 sequence reads: CASTISTNTGELFF. The CDR3 DNA reads TGTGCCAGCACGATATCTACGAACACCGGGGAGCTGTTTTTT. The complete variable domain, with remaining parts taken from reference TRBV7-9 and TRBJ2-2, reads DTGVSQNPRHKITKRGQNVTFRCDPISEHNRLYWYRQTLGQGPEFLTYFQNEAQLEKSRLLSDRFSAERPKGSFSTLEIQRTEQGDSAMYLCASTISTNTGELFFGEGSRLTVL.